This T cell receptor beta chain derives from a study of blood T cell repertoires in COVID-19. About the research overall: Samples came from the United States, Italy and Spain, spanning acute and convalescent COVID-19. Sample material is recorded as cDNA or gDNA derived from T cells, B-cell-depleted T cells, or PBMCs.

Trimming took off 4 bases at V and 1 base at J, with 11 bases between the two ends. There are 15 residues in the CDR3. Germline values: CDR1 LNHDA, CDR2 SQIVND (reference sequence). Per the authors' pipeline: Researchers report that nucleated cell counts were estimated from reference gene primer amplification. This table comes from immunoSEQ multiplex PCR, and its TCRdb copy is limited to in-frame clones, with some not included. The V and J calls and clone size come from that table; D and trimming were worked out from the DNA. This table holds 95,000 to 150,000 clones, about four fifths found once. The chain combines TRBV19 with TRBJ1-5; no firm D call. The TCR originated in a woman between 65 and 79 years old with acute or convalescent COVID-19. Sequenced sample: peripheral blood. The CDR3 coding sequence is TGTGCCAGTAGTAAACTTCTAGGAAGCAATCAGCCCCAGCATTTT. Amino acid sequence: CASSKLLGSNQPQHF.